This T cell receptor beta chain is drawn from a study of blood T cell repertoires in COVID-19. Patients from Seattle were sampled longitudinally, starting during active infection. The CDR3 loop spans 15 amino acids. Trimming removed 4 bases from V and 4 bases from J, with 16 bases in between. Germline lookup yields CDR1 MDHEN and CDR2 SYDVKM. Profiling relied on immunoSEQ multiplex PCR, and the TCRdb table lists in-frame clones only, not all of them. Of some 110,000 clones listed, roughly 72% are singletons. J is TRBJ1-2 and V is TRBV28; TRBD1 is a possible D gene (5 bases). The sequence came from a man older than 75 with COVID-19, enrolled during active disease. Sample: peripheral blood. CDR3 in DNA: TGTGCCAGCAGTTCCACACCAGGGTTGGGCTATGGCTACACCTTC. Amino acid sequence: CASSSTPGLGYGYTF.